This TCR beta chain was sequenced for a study of blood T cell repertoires in COVID-19. The study recruited people aged roughly 18 to 95 years across approximately 25 US areas. TCRdb's table, derived via immunoSEQ multiplex PCR, lists solely in-frame clones and lacks some. The data contain around 250,000 clones, 70% to 90% of them seen just once; the ten biggest clones take up around 10%. This CDR3 has 15 residues. Per germline, CDR1 SGHRS and CDR2 YFSETQ. The V and J ends lost 1 base and 4 bases respectively, with 15 bases between them. The sequenced sample was PBMCs or T cells enriched from blood (not recorded which). The clonotype originates from a woman between 45 and 60 years old with acute COVID-19. V gene TRBV5-1 combines with J gene TRBJ2-7; D is possibly TRBD2 (6 bases). CDR3 DNA: TGCGCCAGCAGCTTGTGGGGGGAGAGGGATTACGAGCAGTACTTC. Its protein is CASSLWGERDYEQYF.